The clone carrying this TCR beta chain was counted many times. Its antigen is unidentified. This entry comes from a study of response to subunit inactivated influenza vaccine. Study-level results: Authors suggested seasonal influenza vaccinations each recruit few new T cells.

The CDR3 is 13 amino acids. V was shortened by 2 bases and J by 3 bases, with 7 bases between the two germline ends. One entry per CDR3 protein, called by TCRdb with MiXCR from the RT-PCR reads. The sample has over 400,000 distinct CDR3 sequences, 10% to 15% seen once. The source is a man in his fifties or sixties who received an inactivated influenza vaccine. The sample consisted of PBMCs from blood, taken 40 to 50 days after vaccination. The chain has TRBV12-3 or TRBV12-4 and TRBJ1-1; D unresolved. The CDR3 protein is CASSLRRDTEAFF. Here the CDR3 DNA reads TGTGCCAGCAGTTTACGGAGAGACACTGAAGCTTTCTTT.